The present entry profiles one T cell receptor (beta chain) with its context. TCRdb re-called the PCR reads with MiXCR, one entry per CDR3 protein. The profile shows more than 70,000 distinct CDR3 sequences, roughly half of them singletons. This specimen comes from a study of CDR3 diversity in severe acne. The receptor was derived from a male donor in good health, serving as a control. Sequencing was done on a sample of blood.

Here the CDR3 DNA reads TGTGCCAGCGGCCGTGGACGAGGGAGCTATGGCTACACCTTC. Encoded protein: CASGRGRGSYGYTF. J is TRBJ1-2 and V is TRBV9, with D unresolved. This CDR3 has 14 amino acids. Germline V lookup: CDR1 SGDLS, CDR2 YYNGEE. V was trimmed by 7 bases and J by 4 bases, leaving 17 bases between them.